The 4 T cell receptor beta chains listed next were all sequenced from one sample in a study of cytomegalovirus exposure and HLA in healthy donors. The PCR employed 60 Vbeta primers together with 13 Jbeta primers. The method was immunoSEQ multiplex PCR; TCRdb's version includes in-frame clones alone and lacks a portion of them. The table records some 120,000 clones, around 81% of them present only once. Sequencing was carried out using PBMCs. These receptors all come from a young woman in good health and CMV-seronegative.

This chain connects TRBV5-1 to TRBJ2-1; 14 bases match TRBD2. J gave up 2 bases and V 1 base, and 5 bases lay outside the gene matches. Germline V lookup: CDR1 SGHRS, CDR2 YFSETQ. The CDR3 runs to 18 residues. The CDR3 spells CASSLLGTSGRTYNEQFF. CDR3 sequence (DNA): TGCGCCAGCAGCTTGCTCGGGACTAGCGGGAGAACCTACAATGAGCAGTTCTTC.

The table lists this clone with a few counts. The junction differs from germline at one of its ends, possibly a read error. V is TRBV5-4 and J is TRBJ1-4; D is ambiguous. The CDR3 sequence is 15 residues long. The germline V gene has CDR1 SGHNT and CDR2 YYREEE (reference sequence). CDR3 DNA sequence: TGCGCCAGCAGCCAAGATTGGCAGGCAAGGGAAAAACTGTTTTTT. It yields the protein CASSQDWQAREKLFF.

This sequence joins TRBV5-6 and TRBJ2-3; a weak D match, TRBD1 (5 bases). V lost 2 bases and J lost 6, with 7 bases in between. The germline gives CDR1 SGHDT, CDR2 YYEEEE. The CDR3 is 12 amino acids. CDR3 residues: CASSFGADTQYF. DNA of the CDR3: TGTGCCAGCAGCTTTGGGGCGGATACGCAGTATTTT.

The J gene is TRBJ2-3, the V gene TRBV5-1; a possible D gene is TRBD2 (5 bases). The CDR3 length is 15 residues. Between the trimmed V and J ends, which lost 2 bases and 0 bases, there was a span of 10 bases. Germline CDR1 and CDR2: SGHRS and YFSETQ. The DNA for the CDR3 is TGCGCCAGCAGCTTTGGACTGACTAGCACAGATACGCAGTATTTT. Translated: CASSFGLTSTDTQYF.